A selection of T cell receptor beta chains follows, all from one sample in a study of glioma-infiltrating T cells after dendritic cell vaccination. Profiled with immunoSEQ multiplex PCR; TCRdb holds only in-frame clones, not every one. The sample carries under 100,000 clones, about 84% recorded once. The source material was blood, sampled before dendritic cell vaccination. The source is a human donor with glioblastoma. The CDR3 runs from the conserved cysteine through the conserved F or W. D genes are given only for firm matches. Only some rows state a clone size, as once, few, many or a class for expanded clones.

>TRBV25-1|TRBJ1-1|NA|13|NA
CASSESGVTEAFF
TGTGCCAGCAGTGAATCGGGGGTAACTGAAGCTTTCTTT
>TRBV6-5|TRBJ2-5|NA|14|NA
CASSFQGLQETQYF
TGTGCCAGCAGTTTTCAGGGGCTCCAAGAGACCCAGTACTTC
>TRBV18|TRBJ1-1|NA|14|NA
CASSPRGRTDEAFF
TGTGCCAGCTCACCAAGGGGTAGGACAGACGAAGCTTTCTTT
>TRBV7-9|TRBJ2-5|once|17|NA
CASSFMYTPGVEETQYF
TGTGCCAGCAGCTTTATGTATACCCCGGGAGTAGAAGAGACCCAGTACTTC
>TRBV19|TRBJ1-3|NA|14|NA
CASSMSPRGNTIYF
TGTGCCAGTAGTATGAGTCCGCGTGGAAACACCATATATTTT
>TRBV11-3|TRBJ2-7|NA|13|TRBD2
CASSPGGDQEQYF
TGTGCCAGCTCCCCGGGGGGAGACCAGGAGCAGTACTTC
>TRBV19|TRBJ2-7|NA|14|TRBD2
CASSLIAGGYEQYF
TGTGCCAGTAGTTTGATAGCGGGGGGCTACGAGCAGTACTTC
>TRBV5-1|TRBJ2-1|NA|15|NA
CASALVAVSYNEQFF
TGCGCCAGCGCTCTCGTAGCGGTCTCCTACAATGAGCAGTTCTTC
>TRBV9|TRBJ2-1|NA|17|TRBD2
CASSVRASGNFYNEQFF
TGTGCCAGCAGCGTAAGGGCTAGCGGGAATTTTTACAATGAGCAGTTCTTC
>TRBV7-2|TRBJ2-3|NA|18|NA
CASSASWALASSTDTQYF
TGTGCCAGCAGCGCATCCTGGGCCCTAGCATCTAGTACAGATACGCAGTATTTT
>TRBV7-9|TRBJ2-3|NA|14|NA
CASSLLRSTDTQYF
TGTGCCAGCAGCCTACTTCGAAGCACAGATACGCAGTATTTT
>TRBV7-9|TRBJ2-5|NA|16|TRBD1
CASIITGTGVEETQYF
TGTGCCAGCATCATAACCGGGACAGGGGTGGAAGAGACCCAGTACTTC
>TRBV5-1|TRBJ1-1|NA|14|NA
CASSSQGLNTEAFF
TGCGCCAGCAGCTCACAGGGCCTGAACACTGAAGCTTTCTTT
>TRBV7-9|TRBJ2-2|NA|16|TRBD1
CASAFLGRGRSGELFF
TGTGCCAGCGCCTTTTTAGGCAGGGGGCGATCCGGGGAGCTGTTTTTT
>TRBV30|TRBJ2-1|NA|12|NA
CARSGQINEQFF
TGTGCCCGGTCCGGACAGATCAATGAGCAGTTCTTC
>TRBV14|TRBJ2-7|NA|16|TRBD2
CASSLGSGAWIGEQYF
TGTGCCAGCAGCCTCGGTAGCGGGGCTTGGATAGGCGAGCAGTACTTC
>TRBV21-1|TRBJ2-7|NA|16|NA
CASSKERQVNENEQYF
TGTGCCAGCAGCAAGGAGAGACAGGTAAACGAGAACGAGCAGTACTTC
>TRBV11-2|TRBJ1-1|NA|14|NA
CASSLSAGPTEAFF
TGTGCCAGCAGCTTAAGTGCAGGTCCCACTGAAGCTTTCTTT
>TRBV7-3|TRBJ2-5|NA|14|NA
CASSRGSKEETQYF
TGTGCCAGCAGCCGAGGTTCGAAGGAAGAGACCCAGTACTTC
>TRBV2|TRBJ2-5|NA|12|NA
CASSYRAETQYF
TGTGCCAGCAGTTACAGGGCAGAGACCCAGTACTTC
>TRBV21-1|TRBJ1-5|once|15|NA
CASSILDRDNQPQHF
TGTGCCAGCAGCATACTGGACAGGGATAATCAGCCCCAGCATTTT
>TRBV4-1|TRBJ2-1|few|17|TRBD2
CASSRQSRTSGRDEQFF
TGCGCCAGCAGCCGCCAATCCAGGACTAGCGGGAGAGATGAGCAGTTCTTC
>TRBV5-1|TRBJ2-3|NA|14|TRBD2
CASSPGLGGDTQYF
TGCGCCAGCAGCCCGGGACTAGGTGGGGATACGCAGTATTTT
>TRBV4-1|TRBJ1-4|few|15|TRBD1
CASSPGGTVNEKLFF
TGCGCCAGCAGCCCGGGGGGGACAGTTAATGAAAAACTGTTTTTT
>TRBV6-5|TRBJ2-7|NA|15|TRBD1
CASSQTGDFSYEQYF
TGTGCCAGCAGTCAGACAGGGGATTTTTCCTACGAGCAGTACTTC
>TRBV5-1|TRBJ2-2|NA|14|NA
CASTSDMNTGELFF
TGCGCCAGCACGTCGGACATGAACACCGGGGAGCTGTTTTTT
>TRBV2|TRBJ1-2|NA|13|NA
CASIPRGSYGYTF
TGTGCCAGCATTCCCCGGGGATCCTATGGCTACACCTTC
>TRBV10-3|TRBJ1-2|NA|15|NA
CAISESERDGGGYTF
TGTGCCATCAGTGAGTCGGAGAGGGACGGGGGAGGCTACACCTTC
>TRBV29-1|TRBJ2-5|NA|14|TRBD2
CSVVRSGGQETQYF
TGCAGCGTTGTCCGTAGCGGGGGGCAAGAGACCCAGTACTTC
>TRBV12-5|TRBJ1-2|NA|13|NA
CASALRGANGYTF
TGTGCTAGTGCTTTGCGGGGGGCGAATGGCTACACCTTC
>TRBV7-9|TRBJ1-1|NA|14|TRBD1
CASTSNQGATEAFF
TGTGCCAGCACATCAAACCAGGGGGCCACTGAAGCTTTCTTT
>TRBV18|TRBJ2-2|NA|16|TRBD2
CASSPQPAGVTGELFF
TGTGCCAGCTCACCACAACCAGCGGGGGTTACCGGGGAGCTGTTTTTT
>TRBV4-1|TRBJ2-7|NA|15|NA
CASSQLPQGIYEQYF
TGCGCCAGCAGCCAATTACCTCAGGGAATCTACGAGCAGTACTTC
>TRBV6-5|TRBJ2-7|NA|13|TRBD2
CGTGLAGGHEQYF
TGTGGAACCGGGCTAGCGGGGGGCCACGAGCAGTACTTC
>TRBV7-7|TRBJ2-5|NA|14|NA
CASSLAGSRETQYF
TGTGCTAGCAGCTTAGCTGGGTCCAGGGAGACCCAGTACTTC
>TRBV4-1|TRBJ1-2|NA|12|NA
CASRHPGGEATF
TGCGCCAGCAGGCATCCCGGGGGGGAGGCCACCTTC
>TRBV10-3|TRBJ1-1|NA|15|NA
CAISEISRGRTEAFF
TGTGCCATCAGTGAAATCTCTCGGGGAAGGACTGAAGCTTTCTTT
>TRBV19|TRBJ1-4|NA|14|NA
CASRAGVLNEKLFF
TGTGCCAGTCGCGCGGGTGTACTTAATGAAAAACTGTTTTTT
>TRBV11-1|TRBJ2-3|once|15|TRBD2
CASSTGLAGAGTQYF
TGTGCCAGCAGCACCGGACTAGCGGGAGCGGGTACGCAGTATTTT
>TRBV5-1|TRBJ1-1|NA|14|TRBD1
CASTPGGSNTEAFF
TGCGCCAGCACCCCAGGGGGCTCCAACACTGAAGCTTTCTTT
>TRBV6-1|TRBJ1-3|medium-sized|15|TRBD1
CASSEGTGGGNTIYF
TGTGCCAGCAGTGAAGGGACAGGGGGCGGAAACACCATATATTTT
>TRBV6-5|TRBJ2-1|many|15|TRBD2
CASSLGTSGTLEQFF
TGTGCCAGCAGTCTTGGGACTAGCGGGACTCTTGAGCAGTTCTTC
>TRBV5-4|TRBJ2-1|NA|15|TRBD2
CASSLGTSGINEQFF
TGTGCCAGCAGCTTAGGGACTAGCGGGATCAATGAGCAGTTCTTC
>TRBV7-9|TRBJ1-5|few|15|NA
CASSSTEGGNQPQHF
TGTGCCAGCAGCTCGACGGAGGGAGGAAATCAGCCCCAGCATTTT
>TRBV10-3|TRBJ2-7|NA|14|TRBD1
CAISRTGFTYEQYF
TGTGCCATCAGCCGGACAGGATTTACCTACGAGCAGTACTTC
>TRBV5-4|TRBJ2-7|NA|14|TRBD1
CASSPGQRTDEQYF
TGTGCCAGCAGCCCGGGACAGCGAACCGACGAGCAGTACTTC
>TRBV4-1|TRBJ2-1|NA|15|TRBD2
CASSRTSGGGNEQFF
TGCGCCAGCAGCCGTACTAGCGGGGGGGGCAATGAGCAGTTCTTC
>TRBV10-1|TRBJ1-2|NA|13|NA
CASSTDRFGGYTF
TGCGCCAGCAGCACAGACAGGTTCGGTGGCTACACCTTC
>TRBV5-1|TRBJ1-1|NA|14|NA
CASSLGPPDKQAFF
TGCGCCAGCAGCTTGGGTCCCCCGGACAAACAAGCTTTCTTT
>TRBV21-1|TRBJ2-3|NA|16|NA
CASSPPDRGPTDTQYF
TGTGCCAGCAGCCCTCCTGACAGGGGACCCACAGATACGCAGTATTTT
>TRBV6-5|TRBJ1-2|NA|12|TRBD1
CAIRDRDDGYTF
TGTGCCATCCGGGACAGGGATGATGGCTACACCTTC
>TRBV29-1|TRBJ1-4|NA|13|NA
CSVGGTTNEKLFF
TGCAGCGTTGGAGGGACAACTAATGAAAAACTGTTTTTT